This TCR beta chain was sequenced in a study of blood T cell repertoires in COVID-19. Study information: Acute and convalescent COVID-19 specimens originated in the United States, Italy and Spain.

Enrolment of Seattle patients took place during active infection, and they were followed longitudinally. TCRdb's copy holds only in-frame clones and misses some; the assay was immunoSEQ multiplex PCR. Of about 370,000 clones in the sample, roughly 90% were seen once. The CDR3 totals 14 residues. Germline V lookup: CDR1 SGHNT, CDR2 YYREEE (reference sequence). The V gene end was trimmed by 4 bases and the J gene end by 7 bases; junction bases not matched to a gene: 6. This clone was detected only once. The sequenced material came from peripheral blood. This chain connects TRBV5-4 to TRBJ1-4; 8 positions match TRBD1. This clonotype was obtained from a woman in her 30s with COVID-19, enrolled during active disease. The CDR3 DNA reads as TGTGCCAGCAGCACCGGGACAGGTCGTGAAAAACTGTTTTTT. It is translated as CASSTGTGREKLFF.